This T cell receptor beta chain was captured in a study of blood T cell repertoires in COVID-19. The CDR3 sequence is 17 residues long. The germline gives CDR1 MNHEY, CDR2 SVGEGT. The V segment lost 1 base and the J segment 0 bases; nucleotides outside the gene matches: 4. Participants reported their clinical history, and cohort assignment relied on those reports. Method: immunoSEQ multiplex PCR; TCRdb's copy keeps in-frame clones and lacks some. The sample yields around 500,000 clones, around nine tenths seen once. The receptor was derived from a woman between 55 and 75 years old who had recovered from COVID-19. The genes are TRBV6-2 or TRBV6-3 and TRBJ2-1, with 9 bases that match TRBD2. Sequenced: PBMCs or T cells enriched from blood (not recorded which). The CDR3 region is CASSYFGGGVSYNEQFF. CDR3 DNA: TGTGCCAGCAGTTACTTCGGCGGGGGGGTCTCCTACAATGAGCAGTTCTTC.